Here is one T cell receptor (beta chain) with its context. Per the original data handling: Reference gene primers were amplified, and this amplification served to estimate nucleated cell counts. The protocol was immunoSEQ multiplex PCR, while the TCRdb copy is restricted to in-frame clones and leaves out a portion. The V and J calls and clone size were taken over from that table, and D and trimming were inferred from the DNA. Of around 130,000 clones in the sample, around 89% are singletons; the top ten hold roughly 18%. The CDR3 is made up of 17 amino acids. The germline V gene encodes CDR1 MDHEN and CDR2 SYDVKM. The V segment lost 6 bases and the J segment 5 bases; nucleotides outside the gene matches: 10. The data derive from a study of blood T cell repertoires in COVID-19. Study context: Acute and convalescent COVID-19 samples came from the United States, Italy and Spain. Sample material is recorded as cDNA or gDNA derived from T cells, B-cell-depleted T cells, or PBMCs.

Sequenced input: peripheral blood. The sequence was obtained from a man over 45 with active or convalescent COVID-19. V and J are TRBV28 and TRBJ1-6; 10 positions agree with TRBD1. CDR3 sequence reads: CASRRRSGTGDNSPLHF. The CDR3 nucleotides are TGTGCCAGCAGGAGACGGTCCGGGACAGGGGATAATTCACCCCTCCACTTT.